A selection of T cell receptor beta chains follows, all from one sample in a study of T cell clones after liver transplantation. Sequencing was performed with immunoSEQ multiplex PCR; in TCRdb, only in-frame clones are kept and a portion is missing. The sample holds around 100,000 clones; around 80% are singletons and the top ten take about 3%. Specimen: CD4+ T cells from blood, collected around 49 months after liver transplant. The receptor source for this set is a human patient who received a liver transplant. The graft donor may be the source of some T cells. Both conserved end residues are trimmed from each CDR3.

V	J	CDR3
TRBV27	TRBJ2-1	ASSPPLTGYNEQF
TRBV30	TRBJ1-6	AWRAGNNSPLH
TRBV7-2	TRBJ1-5	ASSFSGTVANQPQH
TRBV10-2	TRBJ2-1	ASSVNPLSSYNEQF
TRBV27	TRBJ1-4	ASSARTGFLSTNEKLF
TRBV5-1	TRBJ1-6	ASSLVGGNNSPLH
TRBV7-7	TRBJ2-5	ASSLGGFYQETQY
TRBV7-9	TRBJ2-5	ASSRTGVETQY
TRBV6-5	TRBJ2-4	ASTARENIQY
TRBV20-1	NA	STPVLYEQY
TRBV15	TRBJ2-1	ATSRDRGGYNEQF
TRBV29-1	TRBJ1-3	SGIMDSGNTIY
TRBV7-7	TRBJ2-5	ASSLGSGGLETQY
TRBV7-8	TRBJ2-1	ASSLAYLREAYNEQF
TRBV15	TRBJ2-3	ATSKTGRGQY
TRBV15	TRBJ2-5	ATSRERPWTQY
TRBV9	TRBJ1-1	ASSGKTGVGNTEAF
TRBV10-1	TRBJ2-4	ASSGQVAKNIQY
TRBV29-1	TRBJ2-5	SVLGGRGETQY
TRBV6-5	TRBJ1-3	ASSLGQGASGNTIY
TRBV4-1	TRBJ2-7	ASSQAGTSGYEQY
TRBV5-1	TRBJ2-1	ASSLDFWGSYNEQF
TRBV10-3	TRBJ2-2	AISESLRQNTGELF
TRBV28	TRBJ1-5	ASSLSPFFRDSNQPQH
TRBV12-5	TRBJ2-7	ASGPPRGGQY
TRBV13	TRBJ2-3	ASRPILMGRDTQY
TRBV28	TRBJ1-4	ASRLGVTNEKLF